These T cell receptor beta chains were read from a single sample in a study of T cell repertoires in ileal Crohn's disease. Profiled with immunoSEQ multiplex PCR; TCRdb holds only in-frame clones, not every one. This table has 2,400 or so clones, about nine tenths appearing once. The source material was ileal tissue. All receptors come from an adult with Crohn's disease. The CDR3 runs from the conserved cysteine through the conserved F or W. A D gene is named only where the DNA matches it firmly. Size values are once, few and many counts, or a class for expanded clones, and some rows have none.

D gene	V gene	J gene	clone size	CDR3 DNA	CDR3 protein
.	TRBV6-7	TRBJ2-5	.	TGTGCCAGCAGTTGCCCGAAGGGGGAGACCCAGTACTTC	CASSCPKGETQYF
.	TRBV25-1	TRBJ2-2	once	TGTGCCAGCTCAAGGATAGGGAACACCGGGGAGCTGTTTTTT	CASSRIGNTGELFF
TRBD2	TRBV6-4	TRBJ2-2	.	TGTGCCAGCAGTGACTCTAGCGGGAGCGGGGAGCTGTTTTTT	CASSDSSGSGELFF
.	TRBV5-6	TRBJ1-5	.	TGTGCCAGCAGCTTGAACGGGGTTCGTCGGCCCCAGCATTTT	CASSLNGVRRPQHF
.	TRBV27	TRBJ2-7	.	TGTGCCAGCAGACCTGCTGGGGGGACAGTGGCCGAGCAGTACTTC	CASRPAGGTVAEQYF
.	TRBV27	TRBJ1-6	few	TGTGCCAGCAGTGCAAACAGGGATTCGTCCTATAATTCACCCCTCCACTTT	CASSANRDSSYNSPLHF
TRBD1	TRBV7-9	TRBJ1-5	few	TGTGCCAGCAGCAGGGACAGGGGAACGGAGCCCCAGCATTTT	CASSRDRGTEPQHF
.	TRBV5-1	TRBJ2-2	.	TGCGCCAGCAGAAGGGACCCGGCGGGGAACACCGGGGAGCTGTTTTTT	CASRRDPAGNTGELFF
.	TRBV4-2	TRBJ1-6	once	TGTGCCAGCAGCCAAGAGTGGCGCGGGAATTCACCCCTCCACTTT	CASSQEWRGNSPLHF
TRBD1	TRBV28	TRBJ2-7	.	TGTGCCAGCAGCTCGGCCGGGACAGATAACTACGAGCAGTACTTC	CASSSAGTDNYEQYF
TRBD2	TRBV18	TRBJ2-3	.	TGTGCCAGCTCACCACCTAGCGGGAGCTCCCACACAGATACGCAGTATTTT	CASSPPSGSSHTDTQYF
.	TRBV28	TRBJ1-3	once	TGTGCCAGCAGTTCCTTAACCCGAAACACCATATATTTT	CASSSLTRNTIYF
TRBD1	TRBV6-4	TRBJ2-3	.	TGTGCCAGCAGTGAGGGGACAGGGGGCACAGATACGCAGTATTTT	CASSEGTGGTDTQYF
.	TRBV30	TRBJ1-6	.	TGTGCCTGGAGTGTAGATAGGGGTTCACCCCTCCACTTT	CAWSVDRGSPLHF
.	TRBV7-2	TRBJ1-1	.	TGTGCCAGCTTTGGGGAGGGGCGCGGGGGGGCTTTCTTT	CASFGEGRGGAFF
TRBD1	TRBV7-9	TRBJ2-2	.	TGTGCCAGCAGCTTAGACCGGGACAGGAACACCGGGGAGCTGTTTTTT	CASSLDRDRNTGELFF
.	TRBV19	TRBJ1-2	.	TGTGCCAGTAGTATAGAGTTAGTCCAGAATGGCTACACCTTC	CASSIELVQNGYTF
.	TRBV5-4	TRBJ1-2	.	TGTGCCAGCACCCTCGGAGGGCGGGGAGGGTATGGCTACACCTTC	CASTLGGRGGYGYTF
TRBD1	TRBV29-1	TRBJ1-5	few	TGCAGCGTTGGGGACAGTACCCAGCCCCAGCATTTT	CSVGDSTQPQHF
.	TRBV19	TRBJ1-1	.	TGTGCCAGCAACAGACCCGGGACACCGACCCTCCGTCACACTGAAGCTTTCTTT	CASNRPGTPTLRHTEAFF
.	TRBV29-1	TRBJ1-1	.	TGCAGCGTGCTCCGGACAGCCAATGAAGCTTTCTTT	CSVLRTANEAFF
TRBD1	TRBV19	TRBJ2-2	.	TGTGCCAGTAGTGCCGGGACAGTGATCGGGGAGCTGTTTTTT	CASSAGTVIGELFF
.	TRBV5-1	TRBJ1-1	once	TGCGCCAGCAGCTCTTGGGAGGGGGACACTGAAGCTTTCTTT	CASSSWEGDTEAFF
TRBD1	TRBV7-9	TRBJ2-2	.	TGTGCCAGCAGCTCATCGGGACAGGGGAACACCGGGGAGCTGTTTTTT	CASSSSGQGNTGELFF
TRBD2	TRBV28	TRBJ2-7	.	TGTGCCAGCAGGGAGTGGCGGGAGCGGAACGAGCAGTACTTC	CASREWRERNEQYF
.	TRBV5-4	TRBJ1-6	.	TGTGCCAGCAGCTTCCCCCGGGGCAGTAATTCACCCCTCCACTTT	CASSFPRGSNSPLHF
.	TRBV19	TRBJ2-2	.	TGTGCCAGTAATTGGGTTTTCGGGGAGCTGTTTTTT	CASNWVFGELFF
.	TRBV30	TRBJ2-6	few	TGTGCCTGGAGTGTAGGGGTCTCTGGGGCCAACGTCCTGACTTTC	CAWSVGVSGANVLTF
.	TRBV27	TRBJ1-1	.	TGTGCCAGCAGACAGGGCGGGGGGAACACTGAAGCTTTCTTT	CASRQGGGNTEAFF
.	TRBV20-1	TRBJ2-1	.	TGCAGTGCCGCAGACACTGAGCAGTTCTTC	CSAADTEQFF
.	TRBV11-3	TRBJ1-1	.	TGTGCCAGCAGCCAGGGGAACACTGAAGCTTTCTTT	CASSQGNTEAFF
.	TRBV18	TRBJ2-2	.	TGTGCCAGCTCGCTTAGTCCGGGCGCGAACACCGGGGAGCTGTTTTTT	CASSLSPGANTGELFF
TRBD2	TRBV19	TRBJ2-5	.	TGTGCCAGTAGTAAATGGCTAGCGGGAACCCAAGAGACCCAGTACTTC	CASSKWLAGTQETQYF
TRBD1	TRBV29-1	TRBJ2-1	.	TGCAGCGTTCGATGGGACAGGGGGCTCAATGAGCAGTTCTTC	CSVRWDRGLNEQFF
.	TRBV7-6	TRBJ2-5	.	TGTGCCAGCAGCTTAGCGGGTTCGGGCGGTGTGGAGACCCAGTACTTC	CASSLAGSGGVETQYF
.	TRBV10-3	TRBJ2-3	.	TGTGCCATCAGTGCTGATAGGGGAGATACGCAGTATTTT	CAISADRGDTQYF